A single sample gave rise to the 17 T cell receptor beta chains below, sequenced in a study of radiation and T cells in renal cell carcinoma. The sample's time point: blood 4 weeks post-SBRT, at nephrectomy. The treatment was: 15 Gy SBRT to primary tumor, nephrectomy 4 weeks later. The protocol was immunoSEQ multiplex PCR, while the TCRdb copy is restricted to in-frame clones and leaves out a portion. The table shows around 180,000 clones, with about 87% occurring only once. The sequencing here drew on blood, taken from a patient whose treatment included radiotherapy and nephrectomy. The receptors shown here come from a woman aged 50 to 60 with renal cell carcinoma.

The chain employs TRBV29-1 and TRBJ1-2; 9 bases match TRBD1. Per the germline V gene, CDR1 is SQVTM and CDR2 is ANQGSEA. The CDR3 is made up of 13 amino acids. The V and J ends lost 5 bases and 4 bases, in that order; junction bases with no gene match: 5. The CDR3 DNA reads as TGCAGCGTTCATTTGGACAGGGGCTATGGCTACACCTTC. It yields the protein CSVHLDRGYGYTF.

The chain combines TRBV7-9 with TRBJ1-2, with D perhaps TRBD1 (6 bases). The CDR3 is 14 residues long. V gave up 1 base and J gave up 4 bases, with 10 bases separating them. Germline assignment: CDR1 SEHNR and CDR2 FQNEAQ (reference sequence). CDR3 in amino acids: CASSLGGPGYGYTF. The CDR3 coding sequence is TGTGCCAGCAGCTTAGGGGGGCCGGGCTATGGCTACACCTTC. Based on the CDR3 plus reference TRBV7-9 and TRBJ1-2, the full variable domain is DTGVSQNPRHKITKRGQNVTFRCDPISEHNRLYWYRQTLGQGPEFLTYFQNEAQLEKSRLLSDRFSAERPKGSFSTLEIQRTEQGDSAMYLCASSLGGPGYGYTFGSGTRLTVV.

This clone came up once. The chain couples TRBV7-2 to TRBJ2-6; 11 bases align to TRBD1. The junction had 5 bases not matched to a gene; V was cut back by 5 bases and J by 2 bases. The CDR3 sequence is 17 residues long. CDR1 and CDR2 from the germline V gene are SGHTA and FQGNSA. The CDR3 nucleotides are TGTGCCAGCAGCGTCCGGACAGGGGGCGCTGGGGCCAACGTCCTGACTTTC. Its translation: CASSVRTGGAGANVLTF.

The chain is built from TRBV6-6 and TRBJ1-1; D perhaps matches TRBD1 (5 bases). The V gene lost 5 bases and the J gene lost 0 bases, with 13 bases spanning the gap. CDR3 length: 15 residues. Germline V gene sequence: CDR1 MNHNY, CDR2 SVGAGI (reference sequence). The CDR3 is CASSAPGGMNTEAFF. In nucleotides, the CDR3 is TGTGCCAGCAGTGCCCCGGGGGGAATGAACACTGAAGCTTTCTTT.

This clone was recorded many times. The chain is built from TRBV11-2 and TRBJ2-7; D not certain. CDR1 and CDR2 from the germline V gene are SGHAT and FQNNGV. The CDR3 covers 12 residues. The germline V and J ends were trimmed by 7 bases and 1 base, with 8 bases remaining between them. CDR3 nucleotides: TGTGCCAGCAAAGGCAGGTCCTACGAGCAGTACTTC. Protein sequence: CASKGRSYEQYF.

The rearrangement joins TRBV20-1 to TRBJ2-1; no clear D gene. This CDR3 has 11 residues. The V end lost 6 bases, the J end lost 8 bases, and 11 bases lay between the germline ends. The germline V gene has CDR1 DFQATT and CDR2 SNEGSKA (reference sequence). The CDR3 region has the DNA TGCAGTGCGTGGTTTGCCGATGAGCAGTTCTTC. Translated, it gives CSAWFADEQFF.

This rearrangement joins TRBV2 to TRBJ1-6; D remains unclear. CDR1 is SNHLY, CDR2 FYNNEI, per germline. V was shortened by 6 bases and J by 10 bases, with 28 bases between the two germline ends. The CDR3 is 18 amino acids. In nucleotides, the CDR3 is TGTGCCAGCAGCCACCCGGGGTTGACGACGTATTCATGGTCACCCCTCCACTTT. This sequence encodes CASSHPGLTTYSWSPLHF.

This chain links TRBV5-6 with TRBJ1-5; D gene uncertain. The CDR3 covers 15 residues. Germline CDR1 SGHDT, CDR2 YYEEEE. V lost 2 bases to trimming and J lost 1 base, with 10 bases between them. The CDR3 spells CASSFRPGSNQPQHF. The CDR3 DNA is TGTGCCAGCAGCTTTCGTCCGGGGAGCAATCAGCCCCAGCATTTT.

CDR3 sequence reads: CASSEEEGTDYEQYF. CDR3 sequence (DNA): TGTGCCAGCAGTGAAGAAGAGGGGACGGACTACGAGCAGTACTTC. This sequence joins TRBV2 and TRBJ2-7, with D possibly called TRBD1 or TRBD2 (5 bases each). V was clipped by 1 base and J by 3 bases, with 13 bases between them. CDR1 is SNHLY, CDR2 FYNNEI, per germline. The CDR3 totals 15 residues.

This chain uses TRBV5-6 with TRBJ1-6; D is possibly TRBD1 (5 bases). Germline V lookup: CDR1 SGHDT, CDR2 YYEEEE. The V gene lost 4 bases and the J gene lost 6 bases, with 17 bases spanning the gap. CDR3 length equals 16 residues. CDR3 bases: TGTGCCAGCAGCCTTTTCGGGGCGCCAAGTAATTCACCCCTCCACTTT. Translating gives CASSLFGAPSNSPLHF.

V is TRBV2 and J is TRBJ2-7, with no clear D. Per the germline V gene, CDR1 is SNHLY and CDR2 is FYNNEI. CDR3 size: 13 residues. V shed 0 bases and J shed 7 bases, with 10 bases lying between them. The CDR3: CASSEAQLREQYF. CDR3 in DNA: TGTGCCAGCAGTGAAGCACAGCTCCGGGAGCAGTACTTC.

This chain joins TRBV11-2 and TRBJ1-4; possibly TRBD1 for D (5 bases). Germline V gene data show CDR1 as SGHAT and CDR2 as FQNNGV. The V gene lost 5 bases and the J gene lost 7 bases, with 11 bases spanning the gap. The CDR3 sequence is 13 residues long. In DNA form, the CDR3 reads TGTGCCAGCAGCGCCCGGGACGGTGAAAAACTGTTTTTT. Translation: CASSARDGEKLFF.

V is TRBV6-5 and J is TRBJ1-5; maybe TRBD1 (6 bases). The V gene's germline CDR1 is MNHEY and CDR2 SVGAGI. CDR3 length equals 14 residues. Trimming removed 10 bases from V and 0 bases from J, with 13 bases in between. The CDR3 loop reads CATTDSFSNQPQHF. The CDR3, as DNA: TGTGCCACCACGGACAGCTTTAGCAATCAGCCCCAGCATTTT.

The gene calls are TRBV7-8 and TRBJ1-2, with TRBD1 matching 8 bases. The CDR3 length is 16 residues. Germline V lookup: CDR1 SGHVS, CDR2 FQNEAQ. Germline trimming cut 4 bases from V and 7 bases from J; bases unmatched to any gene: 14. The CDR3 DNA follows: TGTGCCAGCAGCTCGCAAGGACAGGGTGGGTTTCGTGGCTACACCTTC. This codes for CASSSQGQGGFRGYTF.

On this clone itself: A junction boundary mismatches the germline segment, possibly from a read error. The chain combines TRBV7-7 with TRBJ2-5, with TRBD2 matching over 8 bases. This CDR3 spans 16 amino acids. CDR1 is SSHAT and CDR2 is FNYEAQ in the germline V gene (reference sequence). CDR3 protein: CASSLLPGGARETQYF. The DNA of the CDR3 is TGTGCTAGCAGCCTCCTGCCCGGGGGGGCCCGTGAGACCCAGTACTTC.

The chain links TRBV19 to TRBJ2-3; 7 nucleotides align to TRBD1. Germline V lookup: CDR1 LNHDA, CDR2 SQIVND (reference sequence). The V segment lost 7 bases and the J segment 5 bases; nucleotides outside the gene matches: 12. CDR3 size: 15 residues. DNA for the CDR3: TGTGCCAGTACCCTCCGGGCAGGGGGAAGAGATACGCAGTATTTT. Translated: CASTLRAGGRDTQYF.

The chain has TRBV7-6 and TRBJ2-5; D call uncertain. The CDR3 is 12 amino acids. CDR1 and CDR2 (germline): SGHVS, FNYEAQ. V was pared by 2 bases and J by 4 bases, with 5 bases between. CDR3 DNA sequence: TGTGCCAGCAGCTTATACCGAGAGACCCAGTACTTC. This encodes CASSLYRETQYF.